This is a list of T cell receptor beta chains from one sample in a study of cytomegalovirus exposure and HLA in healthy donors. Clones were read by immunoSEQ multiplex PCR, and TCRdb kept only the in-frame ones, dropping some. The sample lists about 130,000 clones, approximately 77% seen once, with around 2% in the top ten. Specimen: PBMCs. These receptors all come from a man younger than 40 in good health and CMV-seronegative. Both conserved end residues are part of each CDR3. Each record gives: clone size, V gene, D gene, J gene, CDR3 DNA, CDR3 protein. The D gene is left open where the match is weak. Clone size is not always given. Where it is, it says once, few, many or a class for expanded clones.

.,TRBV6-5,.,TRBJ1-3,TGTGCCAGCAGTTACTCGACAGCCTACGAAGGAAACACCATATATTTT,CASSYSTAYEGNTIYF
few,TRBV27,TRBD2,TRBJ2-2,TGTGCCAGCAGTTTGGCGCTAGCGGGAGCGGCGAACACCGGGGAGCTGTTTTTT,CASSLALAGAANTGELFF
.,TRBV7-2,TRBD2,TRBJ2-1,TGTGCCAGTCAGATTGGTGTAGCGGGGGGGGGAAATGAGCAGTTCTTC,CASQIGVAGGGNEQFF
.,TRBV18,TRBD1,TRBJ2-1,TGTGCCAGCTCACCCCCGGACAGGCTTGAGCAGTTCTTC,CASSPPDRLEQFF
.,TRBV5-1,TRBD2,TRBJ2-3,TGCGCCAGCAGCGAAGGACTAGGCACAGATACGCAGTATTTT,CASSEGLGTDTQYF
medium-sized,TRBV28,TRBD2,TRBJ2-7,TGTGCCAGCAGTCCCCTCAGCGGGAGTGCCCACGAGCAGTACTTC,CASSPLSGSAHEQYF
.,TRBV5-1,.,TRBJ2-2,TGCGCCAGCAGCTTGCAGACAGGAGGCACCGGGGAGCTGTTTTTT,CASSLQTGGTGELFF
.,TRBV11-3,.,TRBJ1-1,TGTGCCACCCTCGGGGGGGCGGGAGCTTTCTTT,CATLGGAGAFF
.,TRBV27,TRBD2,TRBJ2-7,TGTGCCAGCAGCCCGTCGGGACTAGCGGGAGTCTACGAGCAGTACTTC,CASSPSGLAGVYEQYF
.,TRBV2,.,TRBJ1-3,TGTGCCAGCAGTGACACAGCGGCGGGGAAAGACCCCGGAAACACCATATATTTT,CASSDTAAGKDPGNTIYF
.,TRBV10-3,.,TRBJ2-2,TGTGCCATCGGGGGGACCCAGAACACCGGAGAGCTGTTTTTT,CAIGGTQNTGELFF
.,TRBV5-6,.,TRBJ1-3,TGTGCCAGCAGCGGACCGTATGGGGGCGGAAACACCATATATTTT,CASSGPYGGGNTIYF
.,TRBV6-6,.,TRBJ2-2,TGTGCCAGCAGTTTCACAGGCGGGGAGCTGTTTTTT,CASSFTGGELFF
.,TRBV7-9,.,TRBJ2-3,TGTGCCAGCAGCCAAGGGCTGGGACAAACTAGCACAGATACGCAGTATTTT,CASSQGLGQTSTDTQYF
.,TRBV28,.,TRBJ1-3,TGTGCCAGGGCAACAATGAGACAGAGCCTGAAGACTGGAAACACCATATATTTT,CARATMRQSLKTGNTIYF
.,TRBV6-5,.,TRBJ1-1,TGTGCCAGCAGTTACTCCCTGGGGCCGAACACTGAAGCTTTCTTT,CASSYSLGPNTEAFF
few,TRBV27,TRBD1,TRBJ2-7,TGTGCCAGCAGACCGGGACAGGGATTCCCCTACGAGCAGTACTTC,CASRPGQGFPYEQYF
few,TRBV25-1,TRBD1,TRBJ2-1,TGTGCCAGCAGTGAACGGGACAGGGAGGGGAATGAGCAGTTCTTC,CASSERDREGNEQFF
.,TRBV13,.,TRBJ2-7,TGTGCCAGCAGGCCGCACCTAGACAGCTCCTACGAGCAGTACTTC,CASRPHLDSSYEQYF
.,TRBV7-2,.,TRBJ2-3,TGTGCCAGCAGCCCTCAGCGTGGCACAGATACGCAGTATTTT,CASSPQRGTDTQYF
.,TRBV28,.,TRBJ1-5,TGTGCCATCCAGGGGCCATCGTTGAGTCAGCCCCAGCATTTT,CAIQGPSLSQPQHF
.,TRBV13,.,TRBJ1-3,TGTGCCAGCAGCTCCACCCCGGGAGCCTCTGGAAACACCATATATTTT,CASSSTPGASGNTIYF
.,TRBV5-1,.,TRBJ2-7,TGCGCCAGCAGCGTGGGGCTGATGGGAGGCGCCTCGTACGAGCAGTACTTC,CASSVGLMGGASYEQYF
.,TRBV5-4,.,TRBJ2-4,TGTGCCAGCAGCTTGGGCGGGAATGCCAAAAACATTCAGTACTTC,CASSLGGNAKNIQYF
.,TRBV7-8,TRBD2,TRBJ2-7,TGTGCCAGCAGCTACTATCCTAGCGGGAGCTCCTACGAGCAGTACTTC,CASSYYPSGSSYEQYF
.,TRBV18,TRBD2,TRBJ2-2,TGTGCCAGCTCCCCACTAGCGGGAGCGAACACCGGGGAGCTGTTTTTT,CASSPLAGANTGELFF